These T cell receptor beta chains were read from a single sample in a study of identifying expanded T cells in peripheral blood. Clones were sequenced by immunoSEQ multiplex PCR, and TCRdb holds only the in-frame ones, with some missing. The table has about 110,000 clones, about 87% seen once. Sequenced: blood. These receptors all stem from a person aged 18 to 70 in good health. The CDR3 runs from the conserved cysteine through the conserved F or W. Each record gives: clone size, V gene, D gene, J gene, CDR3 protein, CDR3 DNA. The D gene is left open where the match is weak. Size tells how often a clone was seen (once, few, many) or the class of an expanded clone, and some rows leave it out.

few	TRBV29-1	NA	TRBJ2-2	CSARSGNTGELFF	TGCAGCGCCCGTTCGGGGAACACCGGGGAGCTGTTTTTT
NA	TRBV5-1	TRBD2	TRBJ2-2	CASALGLAGDGELFF	TGCGCCAGCGCCCTAGGACTAGCGGGAGACGGGGAGCTGTTTTTT
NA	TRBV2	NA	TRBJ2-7	CASSEGAREQYF	TGTGCCAGCAGTGAAGGGGCGCGCGAGCAGTACTTC
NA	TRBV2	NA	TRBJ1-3	CASNRVSGNTIYF	TGTGCCAGCAACAGGGTCTCTGGAAACACCATATATTTT
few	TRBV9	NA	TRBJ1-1	CASSASPEAFF	TGTGCCAGCAGCGCCTCTCCAGAAGCTTTCTTT
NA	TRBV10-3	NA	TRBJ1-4	CAISESYAGDEKLFF	TGTGCCATCAGTGAGTCGTACGCGGGGGATGAAAAACTGTTTTTT
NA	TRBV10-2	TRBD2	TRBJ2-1	CASSEGGGNEQFF	TGCGCCAGCAGTGAGGGGGGGGGCAATGAGCAGTTCTTC
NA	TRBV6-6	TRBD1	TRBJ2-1	CASGYAGTAYNEQFF	TGTGCCAGCGGTTACGCCGGGACAGCCTACAATGAGCAGTTCTTC
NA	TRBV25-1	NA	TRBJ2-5	CASTTRDRHGGQYF	TGTGCCAGCACCACCCGGGACCGACACGGGGGCCAGTACTTC
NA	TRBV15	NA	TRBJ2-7	CATSSRGRVSGGYEQYF	TGTGCCACCTCATCCCGGGGACGGGTGAGCGGTGGATACGAGCAGTACTTC
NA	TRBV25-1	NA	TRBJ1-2	CASSEADYGYTF	TGTGCCAGCAGTGAGGCAGACTATGGCTACACCTTC
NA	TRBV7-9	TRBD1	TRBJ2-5	CASTLVGQVQETQYF	TGTGCCAGCACCTTAGTCGGACAGGTTCAAGAGACCCAGTACTTC
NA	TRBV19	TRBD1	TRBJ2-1	CASSIRTGGSYNEQFF	TGTGCCAGTAGTATAAGAACAGGGGGCTCCTACAATGAGCAGTTCTTC
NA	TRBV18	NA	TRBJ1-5	CASSPLRDQPQHF	TGTGCCAGCTCACCATTGCGGGATCAGCCCCAGCATTTT
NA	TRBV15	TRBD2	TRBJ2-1	CATSRGPSGRADNEQFF	TGTGCCACCAGCAGAGGTCCTAGCGGGAGGGCCGACAATGAGCAGTTCTTC
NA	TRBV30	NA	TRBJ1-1	CAWRRGLGTEAFF	TGTGCCTGGAGGCGGGGCTTGGGAACTGAAGCTTTCTTT
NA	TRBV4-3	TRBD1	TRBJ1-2	CASSLNRGNYGYTF	TGCGCCAGCAGCTTAAACAGGGGGAACTATGGCTACACCTTC
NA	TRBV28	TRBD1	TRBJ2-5	CASSGTGAAQETQYF	TGTGCCAGCAGTGGGACAGGGGCGGCCCAAGAGACCCAGTACTTC
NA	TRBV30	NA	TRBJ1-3	CAWNRENTIYF	TGTGCCTGGAATCGGGAAAACACCATATATTTT
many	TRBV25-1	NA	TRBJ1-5	CASSDRGRQPQHF	TGTGCCAGCAGTGACAGGGGACGGCAGCCCCAGCATTTT
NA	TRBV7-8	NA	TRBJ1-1	CASSLKSGRAFF	TGTGCCAGCAGCTTAAAATCAGGGAGAGCTTTCTTT
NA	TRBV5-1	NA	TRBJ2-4	CASSFRGAKNIQYF	TGCGCCAGCAGCTTCCGGGGGGCCAAAAACATTCAGTACTTC
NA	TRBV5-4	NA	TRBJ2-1	CASSLGDTFSYNEQFF	TGTGCCAGCAGCTTGGGGGATACTTTCTCCTACAATGAGCAGTTCTTC
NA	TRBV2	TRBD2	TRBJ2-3	CASSFLTSGGAGDTQYF	TGTGCCAGCAGTTTTCTCACTAGCGGGGGGGCGGGAGATACGCAGTATTTT
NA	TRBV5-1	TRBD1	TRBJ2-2	CASSLDTGGNTGELFF	TGCGCCAGCAGCTTGGATACAGGGGGTAACACCGGGGAGCTGTTTTTT
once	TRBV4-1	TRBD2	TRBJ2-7	CASSLQLAGEYEQYF	TGCGCCAGCAGCCTACAACTAGCGGGAGAATACGAGCAGTACTTC
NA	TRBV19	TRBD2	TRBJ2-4	CASSIGVAGGLLAKNIQYF	TGTGCCAGTAGTATCGGCGTAGCGGGGGGGTTACTAGCCAAAAACATTCAGTACTTC
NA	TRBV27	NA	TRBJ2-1	CASSLWSTGEQFF	TGTGCCAGCAGTTTATGGTCGACCGGGGAGCAGTTCTTC
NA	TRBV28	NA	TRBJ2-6	CASSLFMQGINSGANVLTF	TGTGCCAGCAGTTTATTTATGCAGGGAATAAACTCTGGGGCCAACGTCCTGACTTTC
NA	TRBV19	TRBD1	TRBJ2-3	CASSKAPGQGEQYF	TGTGCCAGTAGTAAGGCCCCCGGACAGGGGGAGCAGTATTTT
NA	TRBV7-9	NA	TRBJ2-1	CASSLDGAGNTNEQFF	TGTGCCAGCAGCTTAGACGGGGCAGGGAATACCAATGAGCAGTTCTTC
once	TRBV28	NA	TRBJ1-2	CASTPFLGLDGYTF	TGTGCCAGCACCCCTTTCTTGGGTTTGGATGGCTACACCTTC
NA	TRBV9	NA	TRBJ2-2	CASSVAPTLNTGELFF	TGTGCCAGCAGCGTAGCCCCGACATTGAACACCGGGGAGCTGTTTTTT
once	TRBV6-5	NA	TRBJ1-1	CASSPSRGNTEAFF	TGTGCCAGCAGTCCCAGTCGGGGGAACACTGAAGCTTTCTTT
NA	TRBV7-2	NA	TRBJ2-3	CASKGGVTDTQYF	TGTGCCAGCAAAGGAGGGGTGACAGATACGCAGTATTTT
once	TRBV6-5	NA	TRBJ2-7	CASSRTGYEQYF	TGTGCCAGCAGTCGTACAGGCTACGAGCAGTACTTC
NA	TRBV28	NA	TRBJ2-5	CASRQTQYF	TGTGCCAGTCGTCAGACCCAGTACTTC
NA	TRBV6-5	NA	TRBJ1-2	CASSYPNRDGYTF	TGTGCCAGCAGTTACCCCAACAGGGACGGCTACACCTTC
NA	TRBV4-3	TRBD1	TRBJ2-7	CASSQVGGGYEQYF	TGCGCCAGCAGCCAAGTAGGGGGCGGATACGAGCAGTACTTC
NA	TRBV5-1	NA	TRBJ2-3	CASSERSRTDTQYF	TGCGCCAGCAGCGAGAGGTCTAGGACAGATACGCAGTATTTT
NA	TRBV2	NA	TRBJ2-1	CASSRRLGNEQFF	TGTGCCAGCAGTCGACGGTTGGGCAATGAGCAGTTCTTC
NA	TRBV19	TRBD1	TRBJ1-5	CASSTLQTGTGTQHF	TGTGCCAGTAGTACATTACAGACAGGGACCGGGACCCAGCATTTT
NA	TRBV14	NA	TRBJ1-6	CASSQDRNSPLHF	TGTGCCAGCAGCCAAGACCGGAATTCACCCCTCCACTTT
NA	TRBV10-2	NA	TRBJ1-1	CASSEGRGRGNTEAFF	TGCGCCAGCAGTGAAGGCAGGGGCCGAGGGAACACTGAAGCTTTCTTT
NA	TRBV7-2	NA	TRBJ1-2	CASSTRTAYGYTF	TGTGCCAGCAGCACGCGGACCGCCTATGGCTACACCTTC
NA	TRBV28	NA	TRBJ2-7	CASSFLGNYEQYF	TGTGCCAGCAGTTTTTTGGGTAACTACGAGCAGTACTTC
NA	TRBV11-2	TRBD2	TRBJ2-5	CASSSYLAVQETQYF	TGTGCCAGCAGCTCCTATCTAGCGGTCCAAGAGACCCAGTACTTC
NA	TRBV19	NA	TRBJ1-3	CASSSTSGENTIYF	TGTGCCAGTAGTTCAACATCAGGCGAAAACACCATATATTTT
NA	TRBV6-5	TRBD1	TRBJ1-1	CASSYRTGGPEAFF	TGTGCCAGCAGTTACCGGACAGGGGGCCCTGAAGCTTTCTTT
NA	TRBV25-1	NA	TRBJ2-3	CASSEAVTDTQYF	TGTGCCAGCAGTGAAGCCGTCACAGATACGCAGTATTTT
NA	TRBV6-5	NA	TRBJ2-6	CASGQGRAGANVLTF	TGTGCCAGTGGTCAGGGGAGGGCTGGGGCCAACGTCCTGACTTTC
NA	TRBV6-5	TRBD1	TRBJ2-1	CASSSRGGQGTHEQFF	TGTGCCAGCAGTTCGAGAGGGGGACAGGGGACCCATGAGCAGTTCTTC
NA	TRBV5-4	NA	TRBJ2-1	CASSVGTDYNEQFF	TGTGCCAGCAGCGTTGGGACGGACTACAATGAGCAGTTCTTC
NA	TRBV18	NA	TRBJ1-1	CASSLERTNTEAFF	TGTGCCAGCTCACTGGAACGGACGAACACTGAAGCTTTCTTT
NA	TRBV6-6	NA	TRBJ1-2	CASRHANADRNYGYTF	TGTGCCAGCAGACATGCCAACGCGGACCGCAACTATGGCTACACCTTC
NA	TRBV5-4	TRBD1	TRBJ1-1	CASSLDRGITEAFF	TGTGCCAGCAGCCTGGACAGGGGGATCACTGAAGCTTTCTTT
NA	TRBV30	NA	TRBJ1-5	CAWSRPGGGGQPQHF	TGTGCCTGGAGCCGACCCGGGGGAGGAGGTCAGCCCCAGCATTTT